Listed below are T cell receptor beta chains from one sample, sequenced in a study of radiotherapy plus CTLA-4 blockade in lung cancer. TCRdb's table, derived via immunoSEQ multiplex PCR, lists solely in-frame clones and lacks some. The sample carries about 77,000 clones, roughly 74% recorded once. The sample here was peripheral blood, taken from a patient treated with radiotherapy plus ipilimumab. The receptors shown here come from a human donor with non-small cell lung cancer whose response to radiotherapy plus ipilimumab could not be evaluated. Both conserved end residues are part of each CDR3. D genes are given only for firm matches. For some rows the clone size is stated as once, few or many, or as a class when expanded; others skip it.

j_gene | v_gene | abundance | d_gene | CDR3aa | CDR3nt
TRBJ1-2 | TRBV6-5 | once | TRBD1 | CASTRSTGDYGYTF | TGTGCCAGCACCCGCTCCACAGGGGACTATGGCTACACCTTC
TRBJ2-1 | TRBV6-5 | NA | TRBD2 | CASSFEGTSFYNEQFF | TGTGCCAGCAGTTTCGAAGGGACTAGCTTTTACAATGAGCAGTTCTTC
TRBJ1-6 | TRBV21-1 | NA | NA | CASSKDRGAVPLHF | TGTGCCAGCAGCAAAGATCGTGGGGCCGTGCCCCTCCACTTT
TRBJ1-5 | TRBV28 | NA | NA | CASSQGHSSSNQPQHF | TGTGCCAGCAGTCAGGGACACTCGAGTAGCAATCAGCCCCAGCATTTT
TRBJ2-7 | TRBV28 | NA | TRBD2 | CASSLLGGGDSYEQYF | TGTGCCAGCAGTTTACTGGGGGGGGGTGATTCCTACGAGCAGTACTTC
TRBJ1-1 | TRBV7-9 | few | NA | CASSSQVGETEAFF | TGTGCCAGCAGCTCCCAGGTGGGTGAAACTGAAGCTTTCTTT
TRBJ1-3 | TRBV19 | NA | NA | CASSWGRAGNTIYF | TGTGCCAGTAGTTGGGGGCGAGCTGGAAACACCATATATTTT
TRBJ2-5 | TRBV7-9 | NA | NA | CASSFDRYQETQYF | TGTGCCAGCAGTTTCGACAGGTACCAAGAGACCCAGTACTTC
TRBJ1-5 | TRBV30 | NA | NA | CAWSVSRGGQPQHF | TGTGCCTGGAGTGTATCCCGGGGAGGTCAGCCCCAGCATTTT
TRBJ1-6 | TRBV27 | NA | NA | CASSLRSYNSPLHF | TGTGCCAGCAGTCTCAGGTCCTATAATTCACCCCTCCACTTT
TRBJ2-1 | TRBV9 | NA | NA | CASSDRFRGEQFF | TGTGCCAGCAGCGACCGCTTCAGGGGTGAGCAGTTCTTC
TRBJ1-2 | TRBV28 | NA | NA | CASMTEDYGYTF | TGTGCCAGCATGACAGAAGACTATGGCTACACCTTC
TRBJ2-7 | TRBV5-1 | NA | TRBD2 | CASQGGVSYEQYF | TGCGCCAGCCAGGGAGGGGTCTCCTACGAGCAGTACTTC
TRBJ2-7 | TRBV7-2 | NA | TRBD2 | CASSYPYGGNEQYF | TGTGCCAGCAGCTACCCATACGGGGGGAACGAGCAGTACTTC
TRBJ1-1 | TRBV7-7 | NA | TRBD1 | CASSRDRGAEAFF | TGTGCCAGCAGCCGGGACAGGGGGGCTGAAGCTTTCTTT
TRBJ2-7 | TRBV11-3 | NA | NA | CASSLGWPPTEGPYEQYF | TGTGCCAGCAGCTTAGGATGGCCCCCGACAGAAGGTCCCTACGAGCAGTACTTC
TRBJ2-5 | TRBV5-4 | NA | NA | CASSFDREETQYF | TGTGCCAGCAGCTTCGACAGAGAAGAGACCCAGTACTTC
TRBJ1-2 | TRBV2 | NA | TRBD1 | CASSEGDWPGTGLNYGYTF | TGTGCCAGCAGTGAAGGTGATTGGCCCGGGACAGGTCTTAACTATGGCTACACCTTC
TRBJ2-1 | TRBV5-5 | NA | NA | CASSLEVDEQFF | TGTGCCAGCAGCTTAGAGGTAGATGAGCAGTTCTTC
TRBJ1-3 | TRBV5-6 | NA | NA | CASSLERGWIGNTIYF | TGTGCCAGCAGCTTGGAGAGAGGGTGGATCGGAAACACCATATATTTT
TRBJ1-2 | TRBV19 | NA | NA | CASSELGANYGYTF | TGTGCCAGTAGTGAGTTGGGGGCGAACTATGGCTACACCTTC
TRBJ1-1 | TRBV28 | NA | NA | CASSLEILNTEAFF | TGTGCCAGCAGTTTAGAGATACTGAACACTGAAGCTTTCTTT
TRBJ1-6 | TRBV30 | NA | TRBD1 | CAWSEGQSLSPLHF | TGTGCCTGGAGTGAGGGACAGTCCCTTTCACCCCTCCACTTT
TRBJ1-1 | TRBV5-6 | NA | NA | CASSVQVRVNTEAFF | TGTGCCAGCAGCGTACAGGTTAGGGTGAACACTGAAGCTTTCTTT
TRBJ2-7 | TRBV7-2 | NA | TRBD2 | CASSWDGGGYYEQYF | TGTGCCAGCAGCTGGGATGGGGGGGGATACTACGAGCAGTACTTC
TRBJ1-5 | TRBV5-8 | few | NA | CASSSLRGNQPQHF | TGTGCCAGCAGCTCACTCAGGGGAAATCAGCCCCAGCATTTT
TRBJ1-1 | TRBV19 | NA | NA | CASRQTGLNTEAFF | TGTGCCAGTAGGCAGACAGGCCTGAACACTGAAGCTTTCTTT
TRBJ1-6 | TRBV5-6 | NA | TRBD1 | CASSWGTGGSNSPLHF | TGTGCCAGCAGCTGGGGGACAGGGGGAAGTAATTCACCCCTCCACTTT
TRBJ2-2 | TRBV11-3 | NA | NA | CASSPTSPGELFF | TGTGCCAGCAGCCCAACTAGTCCCGGGGAGCTGTTTTTT
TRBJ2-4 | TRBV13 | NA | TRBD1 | CASSLERPGGKGNIQYF | TGTGCCAGCAGCTTAGAGCGGCCAGGGGGTAAGGGAAACATTCAGTACTTC
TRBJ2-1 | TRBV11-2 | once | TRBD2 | CASSLISGGATEQFF | TGTGCCAGCAGCCTCATTTCCGGGGGGGCCACTGAGCAGTTCTTC
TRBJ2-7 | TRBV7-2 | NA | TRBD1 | CASSYTGQGVEQYF | TGTGCCAGCAGCTACACGGGACAGGGGGTCGAGCAGTACTTC
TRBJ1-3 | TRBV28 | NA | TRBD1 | CAAALYRGRSGNTIYF | TGTGCCGCAGCCCTCTACAGGGGGCGCTCCGGAAACACCATATATTTT
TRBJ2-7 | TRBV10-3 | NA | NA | CAISEHYEQYF | TGTGCCATCAGTGAACACTACGAGCAGTACTTC
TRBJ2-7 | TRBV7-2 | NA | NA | CASSLVTSTYEQYF | TGTGCCAGCAGCTTAGTAACTTCTACCTACGAGCAGTACTTC
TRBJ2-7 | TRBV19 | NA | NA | CASSITRWGVPYEQYF | TGTGCCAGTAGTATAACTCGGTGGGGGGTCCCCTACGAGCAGTACTTC
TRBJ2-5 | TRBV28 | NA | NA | CASSSRGSGETQYF | TGTGCCAGCAGTTCACGGGGGTCGGGGGAGACCCAGTACTTC
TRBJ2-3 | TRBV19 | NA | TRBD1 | CASSMGQGADTQYF | TGTGCCAGTAGTATGGGCCAGGGGGCAGATACGCAGTATTTT
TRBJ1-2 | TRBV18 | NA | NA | CASSPNRDLSGYTF | TGTGCCAGCTCACCAAACAGGGATCTCTCTGGCTACACCTTC
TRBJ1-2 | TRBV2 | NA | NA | CASSAGIYGYTF | TGTGCCAGCAGTGCAGGTATCTATGGCTACACCTTC
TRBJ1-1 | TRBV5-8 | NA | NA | CASRAYGGDTEAFF | TGTGCCAGCAGGGCATACGGGGGAGACACTGAAGCTTTCTTT
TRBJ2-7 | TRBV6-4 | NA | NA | CASSEVSGPYEQYF | TGTGCCAGCAGTGAAGTAAGCGGTCCCTACGAGCAGTACTTC
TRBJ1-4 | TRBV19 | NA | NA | CARDLGKGAGEKLFF | TGTGCCAGGGACTTGGGAAAGGGCGCCGGTGAAAAACTGTTTTTT
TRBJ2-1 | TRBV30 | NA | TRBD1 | CAWSATTGLPYNEQFF | TGTGCCTGGAGTGCGACGACAGGGTTACCCTACAATGAGCAGTTCTTC
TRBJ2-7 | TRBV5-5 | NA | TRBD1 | CASSSWQGAEEQYF | TGTGCCAGCAGCTCGTGGCAGGGGGCGGAGGAGCAGTACTTC
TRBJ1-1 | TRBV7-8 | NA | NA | CASSFNGNTEAFF | TGTGCCAGCAGCTTCAACGGGAACACTGAAGCTTTCTTT
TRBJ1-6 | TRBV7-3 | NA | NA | CASSSSRDSPLHF | TGTGCCAGCAGCTCCTCTCGGGATTCACCCCTCCACTTT
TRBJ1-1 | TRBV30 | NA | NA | CAWSLPGWAFF | TGTGCCTGGAGTTTACCAGGGTGGGCTTTCTTT
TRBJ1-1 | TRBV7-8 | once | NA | CASSHREWTGNTEAFF | TGTGCCAGCAGCCATCGCGAGTGGACGGGAAACACTGAAGCTTTCTTT
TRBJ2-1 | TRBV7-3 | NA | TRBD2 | CASSLSGGHNEQFF | TGTGCCAGCAGCCTGAGCGGGGGGCACAATGAGCAGTTCTTC
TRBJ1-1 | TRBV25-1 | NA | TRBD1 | CASSPLGQGNTEAFF | TGTGCCAGCAGTCCCCTCGGACAGGGGAACACTGAAGCTTTCTTT
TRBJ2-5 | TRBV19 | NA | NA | CASSMAGAGETQYF | TGTGCCAGTAGTATGGCGGGGGCCGGGGAGACCCAGTACTTC
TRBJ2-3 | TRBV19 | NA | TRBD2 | CASSIASGSTDTQYF | TGTGCCAGTAGTATAGCTAGCGGCAGCACAGATACGCAGTATTTT
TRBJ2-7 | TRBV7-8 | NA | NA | CASSLVRTRSYEQYF | TGTGCCAGCAGCTTAGTAAGGACACGCTCCTACGAGCAGTACTTC
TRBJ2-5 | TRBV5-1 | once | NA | CASSSTVGVQETQYF | TGCGCCAGCAGCTCAACGGTCGGAGTCCAAGAGACCCAGTACTTC
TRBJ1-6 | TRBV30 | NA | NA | CAWSVGGNSPLHF | TGTGCCTGGAGTGTCGGGGGAAATTCACCCCTCCACTTT
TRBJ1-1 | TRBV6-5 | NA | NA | CASSYNEGTEAFF | TGTGCCAGCAGTTATAACGAGGGTACTGAAGCTTTCTTT